Following are 8 T cell receptor beta chains from one sample sequenced in a study of brain T cells in children with intractable seizures. Only in-frame clones appear in the TCRdb table, and some are missing; sequencing was by immunoSEQ multiplex PCR. This sample has 7,500 to 10,000 clones; approximately 73% occur once, and the top ten carry about 9.4%. The sequenced cases were selected for having the highest brain T cell transcript signatures. Sequencing used resected brain tissue, obtained at surgery. Source of these receptors: a boy under three years old with tuberous sclerosis and intractable seizures.

This chain connects TRBV4-2 to TRBJ2-1, with 10 bases aligning to TRBD2. The V and J ends lost 1 base and 3 bases, in that order; junction bases with no gene match: 3. Germline-derived CDR1 and CDR2 are LGHNA and YNFKEQ. The CDR3 is made up of 16 amino acids. CDR3: CASSQVLAGVYNEQFF. The CDR3 DNA follows: TGTGCCAGCAGCCAAGTCCTAGCGGGAGTCTACAATGAGCAGTTCTTC.

The chain employs TRBV5-1 and TRBJ1-2, with TRBD1 matching over 7 bases. CDR3 length: 14 amino acids. Trimming cost V 4 bases and J 3 bases; bases outside gene matches: 6. The germline gives CDR1 SGHRS, CDR2 YFSETQ. CDR3 DNA: TGCGCCAGCAGCCCGACAGGGCCTTACTATGGCTACACCTTC. Translated: CASSPTGPYYGYTF.

The rearrangement joins TRBV12-3 or TRBV12-4 to TRBJ2-7, with 7 bases fitting TRBD2. The CDR3 contains 13 residues. The junction had 5 bases not matched to a gene; V was cut back by 2 bases and J by 7 bases. The CDR3, as DNA: TGTGCCAGCAGTTTAATAGAGCGGGGAGAGCAGTACTTC. This gives the protein CASSLIERGEQYF.

The V gene is TRBV6-5, the J gene TRBJ2-1; D is undetermined. Trimming pared 5 bases from V and 4 bases from J, leaving 12 bases between. CDR3 length equals 14 residues. CDR1 is MNHEY, CDR2 SVGAGI, per germline. The CDR3 reads CASSLERSYNEQFF. The CDR3 DNA sequence: TGTGCCAGCAGTCTAGAGAGGAGTTACAATGAGCAGTTCTTC.

The V call is TRBV29-1, the J call TRBJ2-3; 7 bases are shared with TRBD1. The CDR3 covers 14 residues. From germline, CDR1 is SQVTM and CDR2 ANQGSEA. Germline trimming cut 7 bases from V and 0 bases from J; bases unmatched to any gene: 7. CDR3 amino acids: CSGQTGISTDTQYF. The CDR3 DNA reads TGCAGCGGACAGACAGGGATTAGCACAGATACGCAGTATTTT.

The chain employs TRBV5-6 and TRBJ2-3, with a possible D match to TRBD2 (5 bases). The germline V and J ends were trimmed by 0 bases and 7 bases, with 9 bases remaining between them. CDR3 length equals 13 residues. Looked up from germline, CDR1 is SGHDT and CDR2 is YYEEEE. The DNA for the CDR3 is TGTGCCAGCAGCTTGGGGACTTTAAATACGCAGTATTTT. Its translation is CASSLGTLNTQYF.

In this sample, this clone turned up a few times. The J gene is TRBJ2-1, the V gene TRBV4-1, with TRBD2 identical over 12 bases. Germline assignment: CDR1 MGHRA and CDR2 YSYEKL. V lost 0 bases to trimming and J lost 1 base; unmatched junction nucleotides: 13. This CDR3 has 21 residues. The CDR3 DNA reads as TGCGCCAGCAGCCAAGATCCCCCCCTAGCGGGAGGGCCCTATTCCTACAATGAGCAGTTCTTC. Residues: CASSQDPPLAGGPYSYNEQFF.

This clone is labeled large. This chain links TRBV7-9 with TRBJ2-1; no firm D call. The CDR3 is 14 residues long. CDR1 is SEHNR, CDR2 FQNEAQ, per germline (reference sequence). V was cut by 4 bases and J by 9 bases, with 16 bases left in between. The CDR3 here is CASSWNGVAAEQFF. CDR3 bases: TGTGCCAGCAGCTGGAATGGGGTAGCAGCTGAGCAGTTCTTC.